The 25 T cell receptor beta chains listed next were all sequenced from one sample in a study of OX40 agonist ivuxolimab in advanced cancers. Clones were sequenced by immunoSEQ multiplex PCR, and TCRdb holds only the in-frame ones, with some missing. In the table there are roughly 96,000 clones, roughly 80% of which are singletons. The sample was CD4+ or CD8+ T cells sorted from blood, taken in a trial of the OX40 agonist ivuxolimab. The receptors here all came from an adult with an advanced solid tumor such as melanoma, head and neck, liver or kidney cancer.

Turning to this clone: Other DNA sequences in this sample translate to the same CDR3. The chain joins TRBV7-9 to TRBJ2-1; D not resolved. Trimming removed 2 bases from V and 7 bases from J, with 6 bases in between. The germline V gene has CDR1 SEHNR and CDR2 FQNEAQ (reference sequence). This CDR3 has 12 residues. The CDR3 region is CASSLKGNEQFF. The CDR3 nucleotides read TGTGCCAGCAGCTTAAAGGGTAATGAGCAGTTCTTC.

This clone has a handful of counts. Within the sample, other DNA sequences also encode this same CDR3. Here the CDR3 DNA reads TGTGCCAGCAGCGTGACTAGCGGGGGTGATGAGCAGTTCTTC. It specifies CASSVTSGGDEQFF. The chain couples TRBV9 to TRBJ2-1, with TRBD2 matching over 12 bases. J gave up 8 bases and V 2 bases, and 2 bases lay outside the gene matches. The CDR3 consists of 14 residues. Germline CDR1 and CDR2: SGDLS and YYNGEE.

For this clone: Other DNA sequences within the sample encode an identical CDR3. V and J are TRBV7-2 and TRBJ1-1; D is uncertain. Germline CDR1 reads SGHTA; CDR2 reads FQGNSA. This CDR3 is built from 13 residues. V was shortened by 1 base and J by 1 base, with 4 bases between the two germline ends. The CDR3 region is CASSLGQNTEAFF. Written as DNA, the CDR3 is TGTGCCAGCAGCTTAGGGCAGAACACTGAAGCTTTCTTT.

This sequence joins TRBV30 and TRBJ2-5; possibly TRBD1 for D (6 bases). The germline V gene has CDR1 GTSNPN and CDR2 SVGIG (reference sequence). This CDR3 region has 14 residues. V gave up 5 bases and J gave up 7 bases, with 20 bases separating them. The CDR3 DNA reads as TGTGCCTGGGAATTGGGGGCGCCGCGAAGGACCCAGTACTTC. It yields the protein CAWELGAPRRTQYF.

The rearrangement links TRBV7-9 to TRBJ1-6; TRBD1 matches at 8 bases. The CDR3 contains 15 residues. The germline V gene encodes CDR1 SEHNR and CDR2 FQNEAQ (reference sequence). The V and J ends lost 0 bases and 9 bases, in that order; junction bases with no gene match: 4. The CDR3 DNA reads as TGTGCCAGCAGCTTAGCGGCAGGGGGCAGTTCACCCCTCCACTTT. Encoded protein: CASSLAAGGSSPLHF. Based on the CDR3 plus reference TRBV7-9 and TRBJ1-6, the full variable domain is DTGVSQNPRHKITKRGQNVTFRCDPISEHNRLYWYRQTLGQGPEFLTYFQNEAQLEKSRLLSDRFSAERPKGSFSTLEIQRTEQGDSAMYLCASSLAAGGSSPLHFGNGTRLTVT.

This clone was picked up one time. The chain links TRBV30 to TRBJ2-3; TRBD2 agrees at 7 bases. With 1 base clipped from V and 1 base from J, the junction kept 14 bases outside the gene matches. Germline V lookup: CDR1 GTSNPN, CDR2 SVGIG (reference sequence). The CDR3 is 18 residues long. The CDR3 here is CAWSAVSRLAVRTDTQYF. The CDR3 bases are TGTGCCTGGAGTGCGGTAAGTAGGCTAGCGGTGCGCACAGATACGCAGTATTTT.

This clone was found once. The chain employs TRBV27 and TRBJ2-1, with D possibly being TRBD2 (5 bases). The V gene's germline CDR1 is MNHEY and CDR2 SMNVEV (reference sequence). The V end was cut by 7 bases, the J end by 3 bases, with 7 bases between. CDR3 size: 12 residues. The CDR3 protein is CASKAGYNEQFF. The CDR3 coding sequence is TGTGCCAGCAAGGCGGGCTACAATGAGCAGTTCTTC.

The V gene is TRBV9, the J gene TRBJ2-2; TRBD2 aligns across 7 bases. With 4 bases clipped from V and 4 bases from J, the junction kept 7 bases outside the gene matches. The V gene's germline CDR1 is SGDLS and CDR2 YYNGEE. This CDR3 contains 15 residues. CDR3 loop: CASSPGLAATGELFF. The CDR3 DNA sequence: TGTGCCAGCAGCCCTGGGCTAGCGGCCACCGGGGAGCTGTTTTTT. The full variable domain, completed using reference TRBV9 and TRBJ2-2, is DSGVTQTPKHLITATGQRVTLRCSPRSGDLSVYWYQQSLDQGLQFLIQYYNGEERAKGNILERFSAQQFPDLHSELNLSSLELGDSALYFCASSPGLAATGELFFGEGSRLTVL.

CDR3 residues: CASSHHAVKDPHEQYF. The CDR3, as DNA: TGCGCCAGCAGCCACCACGCCGTGAAGGACCCCCACGAGCAGTACTTC. The rearrangement links TRBV4-1 to TRBJ2-7; D is unresolved. CDR1 MGHRA and CDR2 YSYEKL come from the germline V gene. V dropped 3 bases and J dropped 5 bases, with 20 bases sitting between them. This CDR3 region has 16 residues.

The genes are TRBV28 and TRBJ2-6; the match to TRBD1 covers 8 bases. Trimming at V came to 5 bases and at J to 0 bases, leaving 0 bases not matched to a gene. Germline V lookup: CDR1 MDHEN, CDR2 SYDVKM. The CDR3 is 15 amino acids. The CDR3 sequence: CASSQGASGANVLTF. The CDR3 DNA follows: TGTGCCAGCAGTCAGGGGGCCTCTGGGGCCAACGTCCTGACTTTC.

The chain combines TRBV6-1 with TRBJ2-7, with 10 bases lining up with TRBD1. Germline CDR1 is MNHNS and CDR2 is SASEGT. Losses at the gene ends were 5 bases for V and 4 bases for J; bases not matched to a gene: 8. The CDR3 covers 15 residues. CDR3 sequence reads: CASSNSGTGEYEQYF. The CDR3 DNA is TGTGCCAGCAGTAATTCCGGGACAGGGGAGTACGAGCAGTACTTC.

This clone was seen a single time. This chain joins TRBV18 and TRBJ2-1; D gene uncertain. This CDR3 spans 12 amino acids. Germline assignment: CDR1 KGHSH and CDR2 LQKENI. Trimming pared 6 bases from V and 4 bases from J, leaving 7 bases between. CDR3 protein: CASSLGYNEQFF. CDR3 DNA sequence: TGTGCCAGCTCCTTGGGTTACAATGAGCAGTTCTTC. The full variable domain, with the rest looked up from reference TRBV18 and TRBJ2-1, is NAGVMQNPRHLVRRRGQEARLRCSPMKGHSHVYWYRQLPEEGLKFMVYLQKENIIDESGMPKERFSAEFPKEGPSILRIQQVVRGDSAAYFCASSLGYNEQFFGPGTRLTVL.

This clone appeared once. CDR3 sequence: CASSLEGAGSPLHF. CDR3 sequence (DNA): TGCGCCAGCAGCTTGGAGGGGGCAGGGTCACCCCTCCACTTT. This rearrangement joins TRBV5-1 to TRBJ1-6, with TRBD1 matching 7 bases. Germline trimming cut 0 bases from V and 10 bases from J; bases unmatched to any gene: 4. Per the germline V gene, CDR1 is SGHRS and CDR2 is YFSETQ. The CDR3 sequence is 14 residues long.

The V gene is TRBV7-6, the J gene TRBJ2-1; 12 nucleotides line up with TRBD1. The CDR3 totals 16 residues. Trimming removed 3 bases from V and 6 bases from J; junction bases left unmatched: 6. Germline CDR1 and CDR2: SGHVS and FNYEAQ. CDR3 amino acids: CASSFGTGGFGNEQFF. Written as DNA, the CDR3 is TGTGCCAGCAGCTTCGGGACAGGGGGCTTCGGCAATGAGCAGTTCTTC.

About this clone itself: A read error may be the cause here, since a much bigger clone is one base away. This rearrangement joins TRBV27 to TRBJ1-5; D might be TRBD1 (6 bases). The CDR3 has 14 amino acids. Germline V gives CDR1 MNHEY, CDR2 SMNVEV (reference sequence). Here the CDR3 reads CVSSFLGADQPQHF. In nucleotides, the CDR3 is TGTGTCAGCAGTTTTTTGGGGGCCGATCAGCCCCAGCATTTT.

The chain combines TRBV5-6 with TRBJ1-3; D might be TRBD1 (5 bases). The ends were cut back, 4 bases at V and 0 bases at J, with 20 bases in the middle. CDR1 and CDR2 (germline): SGHDT, YYEEEE. The CDR3 runs to 18 residues. The CDR3 loop reads CASSPRTGLGSSGNTIYF. CDR3 DNA: TGTGCCAGCAGCCCCCGAACGGGACTCGGATCCTCTGGAAACACCATATATTTT.

This CDR3 reads CASSLDRGPEQYF. CDR3 bases: TGTGCCAGCAGCCTGGACAGGGGGCCCGAGCAGTACTTC. This rearrangement joins TRBV7-9 to TRBJ2-7; 11 bases line up with TRBD1. This CDR3 has 13 residues. In germline, CDR1 is SEHNR, CDR2 FQNEAQ (reference sequence). V gave up 5 bases and J gave up 6 bases; unmatched junction bases: 3.

The chain uses TRBV4-3 and TRBJ1-1; a weak D match, TRBD1 (5 bases). CDR1 and CDR2 from the germline V gene are LGHNA and YSLEER. This CDR3 is built from 13 residues. Between the trimmed V and J ends, which lost 3 bases and 3 bases, there was a span of 8 bases. The CDR3 reads CASSQQGDTEAFF. The DNA for the CDR3 is TGCGCCAGCAGCCAGCAGGGAGACACTGAAGCTTTCTTT.

This chain uses TRBV5-1 with TRBJ1-1, with no clear D. The germline gives CDR1 SGHRS, CDR2 YFSETQ. The germline V and J ends were trimmed by 0 bases and 0 bases, with 3 bases remaining between them. The CDR3 loop spans 13 amino acids. The CDR3 reads CASSLGVNTEAFF. CDR3 DNA: TGCGCCAGCAGCTTGGGCGTGAACACTGAAGCTTTCTTT.

The V and J genes are TRBV10-3 and TRBJ1-5; D not resolved. There are 12 residues in the CDR3. The ends were cut back, 3 bases at V and 7 bases at J, with 7 bases in the middle. The germline V gene has CDR1 ENHRY and CDR2 SYGVKD. CDR3 in amino acids: CAISEPGQPQHF. The CDR3 nucleotides are TGTGCCATCAGTGAACCGGGGCAGCCCCAGCATTTT.

This clone was seen more than once but under ten times. The rearrangement joins TRBV19 to TRBJ1-2, with 8 bases that match TRBD1. The CDR3 has 13 residues. With V trimmed by 8 bases and J by 3 bases, 5 bases remained unmatched. Germline CDR1 and CDR2: LNHDA and SQIVND (reference sequence). In nucleotides, the CDR3 is TGTGCCAGTGGACAGGGCTTTCACTATGGCTACACCTTC. Translating it yields CASGQGFHYGYTF.

The rearrangement joins TRBV7-6 to TRBJ2-7; possible D gene TRBD1, 8 bases. V lost 1 base and J 1 base, leaving 17 bases between the germline ends. The germline V gene has CDR1 SGHVS and CDR2 FNYEAQ. The CDR3 has 17 residues. Written as DNA, the CDR3 is TGTGCCAGCAGCTTAGGGGGAGGGACAGGACCATCCTACGAGCAGTACTTC. Protein product: CASSLGGGTGPSYEQYF. The full variable domain, rest sourced from reference TRBV7-6 and TRBJ2-7, is GAGVSQSPRYKVTKRGQDVALRCDPISGHVSLYWYRQALGQGPEFLTYFNYEAQQDKSGLPNDRFSAERPEGSISTLTIQRTEQRDSAMYRCASSLGGGTGPSYEQYFGPGTRLTVT.

This clone is a singleton in its sample. The V and J genes are TRBV6-5 and TRBJ2-2; D assignment may be TRBD1 or TRBD2 (5 bases each). Per the germline V gene, CDR1 is MNHEY and CDR2 is SVGAGI. V was pared by 8 bases and J by 4 bases, with 14 bases between. This CDR3 has 14 amino acids. The CDR3 DNA is TGTGCCAGCTCTACTGGGACGGTCACCGGGGAGCTGTTTTTT. Protein sequence: CASSTGTVTGELFF.

V gene TRBV7-6 combines with J gene TRBJ2-1; perhaps TRBD2 as D (6 bases). This CDR3 is built from 16 residues. The ends were cut back, 1 base at V and 4 bases at J, with 14 bases in the middle. Germline CDR1 is SGHVS and CDR2 is FNYEAQ. As DNA, the CDR3 is TGTGCCAGCAGCTTAGGCTTCGGCGGGACTTACAATGAGCAGTTCTTC. Protein: CASSLGFGGTYNEQFF.

This chain uses TRBV9 with TRBJ2-1; TRBD2 matches at 8 bases. From germline, CDR1 is SGDLS and CDR2 YYNGEE. The CDR3 has 15 residues. The trim removed 4 bases at V and 7 bases at J, leaving 10 bases unmatched. CDR3 residues: CASSTPGLGGNEQFF. The CDR3 DNA sequence: TGTGCCAGCAGCACCCCGGGACTAGGAGGGAATGAGCAGTTCTTC.